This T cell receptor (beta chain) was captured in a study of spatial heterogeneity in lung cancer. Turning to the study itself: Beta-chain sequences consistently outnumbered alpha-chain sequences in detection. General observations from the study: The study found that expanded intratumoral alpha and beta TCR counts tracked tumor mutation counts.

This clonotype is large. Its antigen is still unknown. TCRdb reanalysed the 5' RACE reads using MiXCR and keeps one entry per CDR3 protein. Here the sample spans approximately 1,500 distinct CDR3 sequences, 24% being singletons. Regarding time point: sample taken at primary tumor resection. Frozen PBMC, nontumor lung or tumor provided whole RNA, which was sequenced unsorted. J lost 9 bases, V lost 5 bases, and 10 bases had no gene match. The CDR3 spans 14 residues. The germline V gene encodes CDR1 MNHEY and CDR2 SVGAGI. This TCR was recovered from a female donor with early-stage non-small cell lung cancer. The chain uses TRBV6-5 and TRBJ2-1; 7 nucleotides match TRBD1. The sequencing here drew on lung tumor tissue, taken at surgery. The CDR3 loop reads CASSRAGTVSEQFF. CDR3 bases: TGTGCCAGCAGTAGGGCCGGGACAGTGAGTGAGCAGTTCTTC.